This TCR beta chain was identified in a study of shared clonotypes between healthy human individuals. This clone has just one count. Antigen unknown. V lost 3 bases to trimming and J lost 4 bases, with 10 bases between them. Germline values: CDR1 MDHEN, CDR2 SYDVKM. The CDR3 sequence is 13 residues long. Study findings and constraints: Only blood underwent sampling, and tissue repertoires likely differ. A handful of donors showed sharing of 4.5% to 6% of naive CD4 clonotypes. Non-shared clonotypes had lower generation probabilities than those shared by all four donors.

The assay was immunoSEQ multiplex PCR, and TCRdb's table has in-frame clones only and misses some. Counted here are millions of clones, approximately 93% occurring once; the ten biggest clones make up under 0.45%. This chain uses TRBV28 with TRBJ2-7; D remains ambiguous. The TCR sequence derives from a young man in good health. Some clones in this sample may be carry-over from other donors' samples. Sequencing used naive CD4+ T cells from PBMCs. This sample's subset: CD45RA+ positively selected. CDR3 loop: CASSFGLDYEQYF. The CDR3 DNA sequence: TGTGCCAGCAGTTTCGGTCTAGATTACGAGCAGTACTTC.